A single sample is the source of the 21 T cell receptor beta chains below, sequenced in a study of T cell changes during pregnancy in multiple sclerosis. Produced via immunoSEQ multiplex PCR; TCRdb's table is partial and in-frame only. Found here are about 94,000 clones, approximately 93% of them singletons; the top ten hold about 0.95%. Source: peripheral blood, taken after pregnancy. These receptors were obtained from a female donor with multiple sclerosis, enrolled in a pregnancy study.

This clone was recorded a few times. The chain has TRBV28 and TRBJ1-1; possibly TRBD1 for D (6 bases). This CDR3 is built from 12 residues. Trimming left V 8 bases short and J 6 bases short, with 13 bases between. Germline CDR1 and CDR2: MDHEN and SYDVKM. The CDR3 sequence is CASLRGFAEAFF. The CDR3 DNA reads as TGTGCCAGCCTGAGGGGGTTCGCTGAAGCTTTCTTT. The full variable domain, completed using reference TRBV28 and TRBJ1-1, is DVKVTQSSRYLVKRTGEKVFLECVQDMDHENMFWYRQDPGLGLRLIYFSYDVKMKEKGDIPEGYSVSREKKERFSLILESASTNQTSMYLCASLRGFAEAFFGQGTRLTVV.

The V gene is TRBV6-1, the J gene TRBJ2-5; 7 positions agree with TRBD1. Germline CDR1 reads MNHNS; CDR2 reads SASEGT. The CDR3 spans 13 residues. V lost 6 bases and J lost 4; bases outside the gene matches: 5. The CDR3 loop reads CASRRQGGETQYF. CDR3 in DNA: TGTGCCAGCAGAAGACAGGGCGGAGAGACCCAGTACTTC.

The V gene is TRBV19, the J gene TRBJ2-2; 9 bases agree with TRBD1. J gave up 4 bases and V 3 bases, and 3 bases lay outside the gene matches. Germline CDR1 reads LNHDA; CDR2 reads SQIVND (reference sequence). This CDR3 has 15 residues. The CDR3 DNA sequence: TGTGCCAGTAGTATGCGGACAGGGGTCACCGGGGAGCTGTTTTTT. Translating it yields CASSMRTGVTGELFF. Full variable domain (remainder filled in from reference TRBV19 and TRBJ2-2): DGGITQSPKYLFRKEGQNVTLSCEQNLNHDAMYWYRQDPGQGLRLIYYSQIVNDFQKGDIAEGYSVSREKKESFPLTVTSAQKNPTAFYLCASSMRTGVTGELFFGEGSRLTVL.

As DNA, the CDR3 is TGTGCCAGCAGCTTGGACTCGTTCTACGAGCAGTACTTC. Protein sequence: CASSLDSFYEQYF. V gene TRBV5-4 combines with J gene TRBJ2-7; D gene uncertain. The CDR3 is made up of 13 amino acids. CDR1 and CDR2 (germline): SGHNT, YYREEE (reference sequence). V dropped 0 bases and J dropped 3 bases, with 7 bases sitting between them.

The CDR3 sequence is CASTMLDTNQPQHF. As DNA, the CDR3 is TGTGCCAGTACTATGTTAGATACTAATCAGCCCCAGCATTTT. The chain has TRBV6-4 and TRBJ1-5, with unresolved D. This CDR3 is built from 14 residues. CDR1 is MRHNA and CDR2 is SNTAGT in the germline V gene. The V end was cut by 9 bases, the J end by 4 bases, with 16 bases between.

This clone was counted between two and nine times. The chain couples TRBV19 to TRBJ2-2, with D possibly matching TRBD1 (5 bases). Trimming stripped 5 bases from V and 2 bases from J, with 6 bases between. The CDR3 sequence is 13 residues long. The germline gives CDR1 LNHDA, CDR2 SQIVND (reference sequence). The CDR3 sequence: CASSWGNTGELFF. CDR3 sequence (DNA): TGTGCCAGTAGTTGGGGCAACACCGGGGAGCTGTTTTTT.

The CDR3 DNA reads as TGTGCCAGCAGTTATGACAGGGGGCTCTATGGCTACACCTTC. Translated: CASSYDRGLYGYTF. V usage is TRBV27 and J usage is TRBJ1-2; 10 bases map to TRBD1. The CDR3 is made up of 14 amino acids. V trimming: 4 bases; J trimming: 4 bases; junction bases outside the gene matches: 3. The germline V gene has CDR1 MNHEY and CDR2 SMNVEV (reference sequence).

The chain combines TRBV15 with TRBJ1-2, with D possibly TRBD1 on 6 matching bases. With 3 bases removed from V and 4 bases from J, the gap between germline ends came to 12 bases. Germline-derived CDR1 and CDR2 are LNHNV and YYDKDF (reference sequence). The CDR3 has 14 residues. CDR3 sequence reads: CATSRQGSTYGYTF. In DNA, the CDR3 is TGTGCCACCAGCAGGCAGGGGTCCACCTATGGCTACACCTTC.

The rearrangement uses TRBV5-6 and TRBJ2-5; 8 bases fit TRBD1. CDR1 is SGHDT and CDR2 is YYEEEE in the germline V gene. This CDR3 has 13 residues. V dropped 5 bases and J dropped 4; count of bases not matched to a gene: 4. This CDR3 is CASRSGGGETQYF. The CDR3 coding sequence is TGTGCCAGCAGGTCAGGGGGCGGAGAGACCCAGTACTTC.

The chain joins TRBV4-3 to TRBJ2-1, with 12 bases that match TRBD2. The V and J ends lost 4 bases and 0 bases, in that order; junction bases with no gene match: 4. CDR1 LGHNA and CDR2 YSLEER come from the germline V gene. The CDR3 contains 17 residues. CDR3 sequence (DNA): TGCGCCAGCAGCCGTGGGACTAGCGGGTCCTCCTACAATGAGCAGTTCTTC. This translates into CASSRGTSGSSYNEQFF.

The chain recombines TRBV14 with TRBJ2-6, with a weak D call TRBD2 (5 bases). Trimming took off 6 bases at V and 2 bases at J, with 14 bases between the two ends. The CDR3 runs to 16 residues. CDR1 and CDR2 from the germline V gene are SGHDN and FVKESK. DNA of the CDR3: TGTGCCAGCAGTCACCATCTCGGGACTGGGGCCAACGTCCTGACTTTC. It translates to CASSHHLGTGANVLTF.

This rearrangement joins TRBV9 to TRBJ2-2, with a weak D call TRBD2 (7 bases). Trimming removed 0 bases from V and 5 bases from J, with 11 bases in between. The CDR3 is 15 amino acids. The germline V gene has CDR1 SGDLS and CDR2 YYNGEE. The CDR3, as DNA: TGTGCCAGCAGCGTAGTCGGGGGGCGGACCGGGGAGCTGTTTTTT. Its protein product is CASSVVGGRTGELFF.

The chain links TRBV6-6 to TRBJ2-2; no definite D call. The ends were cut back, 2 bases at V and 4 bases at J, with 8 bases in the middle. Looked up from germline, CDR1 is MNHNY and CDR2 is SVGAGI (reference sequence). The CDR3 loop spans 14 amino acids. CDR3 nucleotides: TGTGCCAGCAGTTACGGGCAGACCACCGGGGAGCTGTTTTTT. Amino acid sequence: CASSYGQTTGELFF.

The chain recombines TRBV9 with TRBJ2-4; D call uncertain. V was trimmed by 4 bases and J by 2 bases, leaving 10 bases between them. Germline V gene data show CDR1 as SGDLS and CDR2 as YYNGEE. CDR3 size: 14 residues. DNA of the CDR3: TGTGCCAGCAGCCCCCATACTTCCAAAAACATTCAGTACTTC. Amino acids: CASSPHTSKNIQYF.

This chain connects TRBV5-6 to TRBJ2-2; D uncertain. Germline-derived CDR1 and CDR2 are SGHDT and YYEEEE. The CDR3 extends over 12 amino acids. V was clipped by 1 base and J by 7 bases, with 5 bases between them. CDR3 residues: CASSLLFGELFF. CDR3 nucleotide sequence: TGTGCCAGCAGCTTGCTCTTCGGGGAGCTGTTTTTT.

J is TRBJ2-1 and V is TRBV9; 8 bases match TRBD2. Looked up from germline, CDR1 is SGDLS and CDR2 is YYNGEE. The V gene end was trimmed by 0 bases and the J gene end by 0 bases; junction bases not matched to a gene: 11. This CDR3 has 19 residues. For the CDR3, the DNA is TGTGCCAGCAGCGTAGCTCAAGCGGGAGTTGGGAGCTCCTACAATGAGCAGTTCTTC. Its protein is CASSVAQAGVGSSYNEQFF.

V gene TRBV10-2 combines with J gene TRBJ2-7, with 10 bases identical to TRBD2. Germline CDR1 and CDR2: WSHSY and SAAADI. The V and J ends lost 4 bases and 7 bases, in that order; junction bases with no gene match: 7. This CDR3 region has 14 residues. In DNA, the CDR3 is TGCGCCAGCAGTGGTCTAGCGGGAGTCAGGGAGCAGTACTTC. This translates into CASSGLAGVREQYF.

The chain combines TRBV14 with TRBJ2-3; D is perhaps TRBD1 (5 bases). The V end lost 1 base, the J end lost 5 bases, and 7 bases lay between the germline ends. This CDR3 has 13 residues. Germline values: CDR1 SGHDN, CDR2 FVKESK. For the CDR3, the DNA is TGTGCCAGCAGCCAAGTTAGGGGAGATACGCAGTATTTT. Amino acids: CASSQVRGDTQYF.

The rearrangement joins TRBV18 to TRBJ2-7; tentative D call: TRBD1 (5 bases). Trimming took 6 bases from V and 1 from J, leaving 7 bases between them. This CDR3 contains 12 residues. CDR1 is KGHSH, CDR2 LQKENI, per germline. The CDR3 spells CASSGQSYEQYF. CDR3 in DNA: TGTGCCAGCTCGGGGCAGTCCTACGAGCAGTACTTC.

This clone was observed once. The rearrangement joins TRBV5-6 to TRBJ1-2, with 9 bases aligning to TRBD1. The V gene's germline CDR1 is SGHDT and CDR2 YYEEEE. Losses at the gene ends were 4 bases for V and 6 bases for J; bases not matched to a gene: 7. The CDR3 loop spans 14 amino acids. The DNA of the CDR3 is TGTGCCAGCAGCACCGGGACAGGGATTGATGGCTACACCTTC. It is translated as CASSTGTGIDGYTF.

The chain employs TRBV10-3 and TRBJ1-2; D is uncertain. The CDR3 is made up of 15 amino acids. Between the trimmed V and J ends, which lost 0 bases and 2 bases, there was a span of 10 bases. CDR1 and CDR2 (germline): ENHRY, SYGVKD. The DNA of the CDR3 is TGTGCCATCAGTGAGTCGGGGAGAGGGAACTATGGCTACACCTTC. This sequence encodes CAISESGRGNYGYTF.